This T cell receptor (beta chain) comes out of a study of T cell changes during pregnancy in multiple sclerosis. Sequenced by immunoSEQ multiplex PCR; TCRdb stores in-frame clones only, minus some. The table includes around 95,000 clones, 85% to 95% detected once. Sequences were derived from peripheral blood, sampled after pregnancy. The receptor's source is a female donor in good health, enrolled as a control in a pregnancy study.

This CDR3 reads CAISEYGGTAAYEQYF. The CDR3 DNA reads TGTGCCATCAGTGAGTATGGAGGGACAGCAGCCTACGAGCAGTACTTC. J is TRBJ2-7 and V is TRBV10-3, with a possible D match to TRBD1 (7 bases). V lost 1 base and J lost 2, with 15 bases in between. CDR3 length: 16 amino acids. Germline CDR1 and CDR2: ENHRY and SYGVKD.